The 21 T cell receptor beta chains below were found in one sample sequenced in a study of shared clonotypes between healthy human individuals. Positive CCR7 selection of CD45RO-negative cells yielded the naive CD8 cells, and terminally differentiated effector memory CD45RA+ cells were excluded. TCRdb's table, derived via immunoSEQ multiplex PCR, lists solely in-frame clones and lacks some. This sample has around 1.9 million clones, with approximately 94% found just once. Sequencing was performed on naive CD8+ T cells from PBMCs. The receptors were gathered from a man aged 18 to 29 in good health. Some clones in this sample may be carry-over from other donors' samples.

This clone was seen a handful of times. The chain is built from TRBV7-9 and TRBJ2-1; TRBD1 might be the D (6 bases). Germline lookup yields CDR1 SEHNR and CDR2 FQNEAQ (reference sequence). Trimming shortened V by 6 bases and J by 10 bases, and 10 bases separated the two germline ends. The CDR3 has 11 amino acids. The chain's CDR3 is CASSPGHEQFF. The CDR3 DNA sequence: TGTGCCAGCAGTCCGGGACACGAGCAGTTCTTC.

This clone showed up just once. The sample has other DNA sequences that encode this CDR3 too. The chain joins TRBV28 to TRBJ1-2; no clear D. The CDR3 is 11 amino acids. Germline CDR1 is MDHEN and CDR2 is SYDVKM. The V end lost 2 bases, the J end lost 7 bases, and 5 bases lay between the germline ends. The CDR3 nucleotides read TGTGCCAGCAGTTTAGCGGGTGGCTACACCTTC. Its translation: CASSLAGGYTF.

The table lists this clone with a few counts. The J gene is TRBJ1-5, the V gene TRBV19; D is unresolved. The V end was cut by 6 bases, the J end by 5 bases, with 14 bases between. The CDR3 has 14 amino acids. Germline CDR1 LNHDA, CDR2 SQIVND (reference sequence). CDR3 in DNA: TGTGCCAGTAGCCCGGACGGAGGATATCAGCCCCAGCATTTT. It specifies CASSPDGGYQPQHF.

This chain joins TRBV7-2 and TRBJ1-5; D gene unclear. Germline V gene data show CDR1 as SGHTA and CDR2 as FQGNSA. Trimming removed 6 bases at V and 0 bases at J, with 15 bases between. The CDR3 length is 16 residues. CDR3: CASRAGIYDSNQPQHF. The CDR3 region has the DNA TGTGCCAGCAGGGCCGGGATCTATGATAGCAATCAGCCCCAGCATTTT. The full variable domain, its missing parts supplied by reference TRBV7-2 and TRBJ1-5, is GAGVSQSPSNKVTEKGKDVELRCDPISGHTALYWYRQSLGQGLEFLIYFQGNSAPDKSGLPSDRFSAERTGGSVSTLTIQRTQQEDSAVYLCASRAGIYDSNQPQHFGDGTRLSIL.

The gene calls are TRBV9 and TRBJ2-2; 11 positions match TRBD2. Germline V lookup: CDR1 SGDLS, CDR2 YYNGEE. This CDR3 has 16 amino acids. With 3 bases clipped from V and 1 base from J, the junction kept 2 bases outside the gene matches. In DNA, the CDR3 is TGTGCCAGCAGCGCGGGACTAGCGGAGAACACCGGGGAGCTGTTTTTT. It specifies CASSAGLAENTGELFF.

The rearrangement uses TRBV6-4 and TRBJ2-1; 7 bases are shared with TRBD1. CDR1 is MRHNA and CDR2 is SNTAGT in the germline V gene. With V trimmed by 5 bases and J by 5 bases, 9 bases remained unmatched. The CDR3 is made up of 15 amino acids. The CDR3, as DNA: TGTGCCAGCAGTCACAGGGGCCTCTTCGACAATGAGCAGTTCTTC. It encodes CASSHRGLFDNEQFF.

This clone was picked up one time. DNA for the CDR3: TGTGCCAGCAGTCAAACGAGGACTGAGCAGTTCTTC. Amino acid sequence: CASSQTRTEQFF. The genes are TRBV27 and TRBJ2-1; no firm D call. Deletions cut 5 bases from V and 9 bases from J, with 11 bases between. This CDR3 has 12 amino acids. Per the germline V gene, CDR1 is MNHEY and CDR2 is SMNVEV (reference sequence).

This chain connects TRBV7-9 to TRBJ2-1; 9 bases are shared with TRBD2. The germline gives CDR1 SEHNR, CDR2 FQNEAQ (reference sequence). After removal of 5 bases from V and 3 bases from J, the junction contained 8 bases not matched to a gene. This CDR3 region has 16 residues. This CDR3 is CASSPLAGPFYNEQFF. CDR3 in DNA: TGTGCCAGCAGCCCGCTAGCGGGACCGTTCTACAATGAGCAGTTCTTC. The full variable domain, in which reference TRBV7-9 and TRBJ2-1 provide the parts outside the CDR3, is DTGVSQNPRHKITKRGQNVTFRCDPISEHNRLYWYRQTLGQGPEFLTYFQNEAQLEKSRLLSDRFSAERPKGSFSTLEIQRTEQGDSAMYLCASSPLAGPFYNEQFFGPGTRLTVL.

This clone appeared once. J is TRBJ2-1 and V is TRBV19; TRBD2 matches 10 bases. The CDR3 loop spans 17 amino acids. V lost 1 base and J lost 4; bases outside the gene matches: 7. CDR1 and CDR2 from the germline V gene are LNHDA and SQIVND (reference sequence). CDR3: CASSIGRASGSYNEQFF. The CDR3 DNA reads as TGTGCCAGTAGTATAGGAAGGGCTAGCGGGAGTTACAATGAGCAGTTCTTC.

The table lists this clone with a count of one. The rearrangement uses TRBV11-2 and TRBJ2-1; D is unresolved. Germline V gene sequence: CDR1 SGHAT, CDR2 FQNNGV. The germline V and J ends were trimmed by 0 bases and 6 bases, with 6 bases remaining between them. This CDR3 region has 13 residues. The CDR3 here is CASSLEPPNEQFF. CDR3 DNA: TGTGCCAGCAGCTTAGAACCTCCCAATGAGCAGTTCTTC.

The rearrangement joins TRBV7-3 to TRBJ2-1; D uncertain. The CDR3 extends over 17 amino acids. Trimming took off 6 bases at V and 8 bases at J, with 26 bases between the two ends. From germline, CDR1 is SGHTA and CDR2 FQGTGA. The CDR3 DNA is TGTGCCAGCAGTTCCCACGGGCCGCCTGGTGTGGACGATGAGCAGTTCTTC. Translation: CASSSHGPPGVDDEQFF.

This chain connects TRBV6-6 to TRBJ2-3; 7 positions match TRBD2. The J segment lost 4 bases and the V segment lost 2 bases, leaving 3 bases of the junction unmatched. The germline V gene has CDR1 MNHNY and CDR2 SVGAGI (reference sequence). This CDR3 has 14 residues. The chain's CDR3 is CASSYRLAADTQYF. The DNA for the CDR3 is TGTGCCAGCAGTTACAGGCTAGCGGCAGATACGCAGTATTTT.

The chain recombines TRBV7-3 with TRBJ2-1; D is perhaps TRBD2 (5 bases). Germline V CDR1 and CDR2: SGHTA, FQGTGA. Trimming shortened V by 1 base and J by 5 bases, and 9 bases separated the two germline ends. The CDR3 runs 14 residues. In nucleotides, the CDR3 is TGTGCCAGCAGCTTAATTAGCGCTGACAATGAGCAGTTCTTC. Translated, it gives CASSLISADNEQFF.

The chain carries TRBV10-3 and TRBJ1-2; the match to TRBD1 covers 7 bases. V was clipped by 6 bases and J by 0 bases; unmatched bases: 7. This CDR3 region has 15 residues. The germline V gene has CDR1 ENHRY and CDR2 SYGVKD. Here the CDR3 reads CAIRFGTVPNYGYTF. The CDR3 bases are TGTGCCATCAGGTTCGGGACAGTTCCTAACTATGGCTACACCTTC.

The chain carries TRBV6-5 and TRBJ2-7, with TRBD2 matching 14 bases. In germline, CDR1 is MNHEY, CDR2 SVGAGI. The CDR3 is made up of 15 amino acids. Trimming cost V 2 bases and J 7 bases; bases outside gene matches: 4. The CDR3 DNA sequence: TGTGCCAGCAGTTACATGGGACTAGCGGGAGCGGAGCAGTACTTC. It is translated as CASSYMGLAGAEQYF.

V gene TRBV11-2 combines with J gene TRBJ2-7; D remains unclear. Trimming pared 1 base from V and 2 bases from J, leaving 12 bases between. Per germline, CDR1 SGHAT and CDR2 FQNNGV. The CDR3 covers 15 residues. Written as DNA, the CDR3 is TGTGCCAGCAGCTTAGGACATGGCGCCGCCTACGAGCAGTACTTC. Its protein is CASSLGHGAAYEQYF.

This clone showed up just once. This specimen includes other DNA sequences encoding the same CDR3. V and J are TRBV7-9 and TRBJ2-5; D possibly uses TRBD1 or TRBD2 (6 bases each). CDR1 and CDR2 (germline): SEHNR, FQNEAQ (reference sequence). The V end lost 5 bases, the J end lost 2 bases, and 12 bases lay between the germline ends. CDR3 size: 14 residues. The CDR3 loop reads CASSPRGHQETQYF. The DNA for the CDR3 is TGTGCCAGCAGCCCGCGGGGACATCAAGAGACCCAGTACTTC.

V usage is TRBV28 and J usage is TRBJ2-7, with 8 positions matching TRBD1. Looked up from germline, CDR1 is MDHEN and CDR2 is SYDVKM. This CDR3 is 14 amino acids long. Trimming took 5 bases from V and 6 from J; bases not matched to a gene: 9. The CDR3 nucleotides read TGTGCCAGCAGTCCGGGGACAGGTTTGGTCGAGCAGTACTTC. Encoded protein: CASSPGTGLVEQYF.

The chain employs TRBV4-1 and TRBJ2-1; weak D call: TRBD1 (6 bases). Germline CDR1 and CDR2: MGHRA and YSYEKL. Trimming cost V 1 base and J 6 bases, with 13 bases left between them. CDR3 length: 15 amino acids. This CDR3 is CASSQGPGDGNEQFF. The CDR3 nucleotides are TGCGCCAGCAGCCAAGGGCCAGGGGACGGCAATGAGCAGTTCTTC.

The gene calls are TRBV5-1 and TRBJ2-2; TRBD2 agrees at 9 bases. This CDR3 comprises 19 residues. Looked up from germline, CDR1 is SGHRS and CDR2 is YFSETQ. V dropped 0 bases and J dropped 5; count of bases not matched to a gene: 14. CDR3 loop: CASSLDGGLARGITGELFF. Written as DNA, the CDR3 is TGCGCCAGCAGCTTGGACGGCGGACTAGCGCGGGGTATAACCGGGGAGCTGTTTTTT.

The chain has TRBV7-9 and TRBJ2-3, with TRBD2 identical over 10 bases. CDR1 and CDR2 (germline): SEHNR, FQNEAQ (reference sequence). The CDR3 length is 14 residues. V was pared by 6 bases and J by 5 bases, with 5 bases of the junction left unmatched. CDR3 in DNA: TGTGCCAGCAGAAGCGGGAGGGAACGAGATACGCAGTATTTT. Protein: CASRSGRERDTQYF.